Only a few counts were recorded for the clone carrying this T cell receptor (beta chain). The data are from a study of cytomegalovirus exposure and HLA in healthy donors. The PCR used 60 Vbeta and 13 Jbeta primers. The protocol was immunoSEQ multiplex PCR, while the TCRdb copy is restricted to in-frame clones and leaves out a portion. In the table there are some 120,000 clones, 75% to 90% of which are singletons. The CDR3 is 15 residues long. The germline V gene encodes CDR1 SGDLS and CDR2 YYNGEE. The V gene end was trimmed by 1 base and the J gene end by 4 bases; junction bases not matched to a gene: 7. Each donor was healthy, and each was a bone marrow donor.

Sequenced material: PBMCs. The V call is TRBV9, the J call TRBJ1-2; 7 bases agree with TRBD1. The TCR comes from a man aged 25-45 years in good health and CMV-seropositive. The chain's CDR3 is CASSVPRQGGYGYTF. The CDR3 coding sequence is TGTGCCAGCAGCGTACCCCGGCAGGGGGGCTATGGCTACACCTTC.